Following are 3 T cell receptor beta chains from one sample sequenced in a study of control samples from healthy donors and cancer patients (dated by TCRdb to 2020 to 2021). The library was made by the immunoSEQ multiplex PCR assay. Not all clones reach the TCRdb copy of this immuneACCESS table, which keeps in-frame sequences only. Checked studies attribute under half of the gap to unresolved V genes and leave the rest unexplained. The sample includes some 120,000 clones, with roughly 90% observed a single time. The ten most abundant clones make up about 40% of the sample. The sequencing input was blood. Source of these receptors: a man aged 50-60 years in good health.

The V call is TRBV6-5, the J call TRBJ2-1, with 11 bases matching TRBD1. The CDR3 is 16 residues long. V lost 0 bases, J lost 9 bases, and 7 bases stayed unmatched. Germline-derived CDR1 and CDR2 are MNHEY and SVGAGI. This CDR3 reads CASSYSTPGQGGEQFF. In nucleotides, the CDR3 is TGTGCCAGCAGTTACTCGACCCCGGGACAGGGGGGTGAGCAGTTCTTC.

The chain links TRBV9 to TRBJ1-1, with D maybe TRBD1 (6 bases). The CDR3 is made up of 15 amino acids. V shed 0 bases and J shed 3 bases, with 12 bases lying between them. CDR1 is SGDLS, CDR2 YYNGEE, per germline. CDR3 coding DNA: TGTGCCAGCAGCGTAGTAGGGGGGCCGGACACTGAAGCTTTCTTT. It encodes CASSVVGGPDTEAFF.

V and J are TRBV9 and TRBJ2-7; TRBD1 aligns across 9 bases. The CDR3 has 15 residues. J gave up 5 bases and V 2 bases, and 8 bases lay outside the gene matches. Looked up from germline, CDR1 is SGDLS and CDR2 is YYNGEE. The CDR3 DNA follows: TGTGCCAGCAGCGTGGAGGGACAGGGAAGCGACGAGCAGTACTTC. Protein: CASSVEGQGSDEQYF.